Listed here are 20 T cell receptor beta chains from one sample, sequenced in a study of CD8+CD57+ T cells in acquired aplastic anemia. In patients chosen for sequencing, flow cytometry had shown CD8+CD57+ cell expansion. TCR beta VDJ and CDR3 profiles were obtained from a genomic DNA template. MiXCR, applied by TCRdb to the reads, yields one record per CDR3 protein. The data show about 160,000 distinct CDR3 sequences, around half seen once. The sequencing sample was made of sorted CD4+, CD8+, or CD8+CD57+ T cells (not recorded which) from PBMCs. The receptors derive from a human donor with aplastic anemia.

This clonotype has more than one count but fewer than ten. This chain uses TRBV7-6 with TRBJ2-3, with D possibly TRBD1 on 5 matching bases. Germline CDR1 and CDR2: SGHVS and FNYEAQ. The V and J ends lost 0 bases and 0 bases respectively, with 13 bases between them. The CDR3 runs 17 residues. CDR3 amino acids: CASSLASGAFSTDTQYF. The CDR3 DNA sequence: TGTGCCAGCAGCTTAGCGAGTGGGGCCTTCAGCACAGATACGCAGTATTTT.

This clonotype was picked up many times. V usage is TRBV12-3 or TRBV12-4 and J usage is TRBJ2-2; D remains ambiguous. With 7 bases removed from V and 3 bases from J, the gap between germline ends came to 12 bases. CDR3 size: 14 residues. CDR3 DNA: TGTGCCAGCATCCTGACGCCGTACACCGGGGAGCTGTTTTTT. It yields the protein CASILTPYTGELFF.

CDR3 sequence (DNA): TGTGCCAGCAGCTTACGACAGGCCAATTCACCCCTCCACTTT. It is translated as CASSLRQANSPLHF. The chain is built from TRBV9 and TRBJ1-6; weak D call: TRBD1 (6 bases). Germline loops: CDR1 SGDLS, CDR2 YYNGEE. V lost 4 bases to trimming and J lost 7 bases, with 12 bases between them. CDR3 length equals 14 residues.

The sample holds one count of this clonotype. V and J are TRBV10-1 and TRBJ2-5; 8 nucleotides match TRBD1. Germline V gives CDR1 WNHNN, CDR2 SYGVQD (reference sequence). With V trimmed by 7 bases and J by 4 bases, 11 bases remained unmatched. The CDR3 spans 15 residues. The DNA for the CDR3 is TGCGCCAGCATTAAGGACAGGGTTGAGTTAGAGACCCAGTACTTC. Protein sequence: CASIKDRVELETQYF.

CDR3 sequence reads: CASSQGPAVPLHF. CDR3 DNA sequence: TGCGCCAGCAGCCAAGGCCCGGCGGTCCCCCTCCACTTT. The genes are TRBV4-1 and TRBJ1-6; D is undetermined. The germline V gene encodes CDR1 MGHRA and CDR2 YSYEKL. Trimming shortened V by 1 base and J by 13 bases, and 11 bases separated the two germline ends. This CDR3 is 13 amino acids long.

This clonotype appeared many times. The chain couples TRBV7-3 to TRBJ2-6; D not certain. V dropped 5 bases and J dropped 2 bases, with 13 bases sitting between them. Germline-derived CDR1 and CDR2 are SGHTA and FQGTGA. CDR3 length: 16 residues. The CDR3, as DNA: TGTGCCAGCAGCGCCCCCTCTGGGGCTGGGGCCAACGTCCTGACTTTC. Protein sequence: CASSAPSGAGANVLTF.

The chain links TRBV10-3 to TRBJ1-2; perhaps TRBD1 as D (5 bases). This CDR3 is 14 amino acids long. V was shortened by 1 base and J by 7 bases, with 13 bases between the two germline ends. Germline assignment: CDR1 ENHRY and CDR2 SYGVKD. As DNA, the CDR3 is TGTGCCATCAGTGAGTTGGCAGGGCCCTTTGGCTACACCTTC. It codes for CAISELAGPFGYTF.

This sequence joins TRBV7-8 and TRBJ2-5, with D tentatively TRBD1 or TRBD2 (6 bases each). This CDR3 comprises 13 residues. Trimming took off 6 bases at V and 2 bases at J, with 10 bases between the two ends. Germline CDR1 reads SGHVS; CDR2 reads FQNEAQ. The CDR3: CASSQGGQETQYF. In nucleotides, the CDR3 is TGTGCCAGCAGTCAAGGGGGGCAAGAGACCCAGTACTTC.

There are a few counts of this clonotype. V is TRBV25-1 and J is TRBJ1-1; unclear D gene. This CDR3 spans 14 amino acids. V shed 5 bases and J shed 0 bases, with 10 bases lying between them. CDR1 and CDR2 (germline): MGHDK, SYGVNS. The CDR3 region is CASSRTDMNTEAFF. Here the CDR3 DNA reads TGTGCCAGCAGTCGAACGGATATGAACACTGAAGCTTTCTTT.

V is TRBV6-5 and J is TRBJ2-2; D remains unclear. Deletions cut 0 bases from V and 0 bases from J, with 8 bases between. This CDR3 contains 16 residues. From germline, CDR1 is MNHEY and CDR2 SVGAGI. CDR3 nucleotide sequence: TGTGCCAGCAGTTACTCGTCCAGCTCGAACACCGGGGAGCTGTTTTTT. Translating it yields CASSYSSSSNTGELFF.

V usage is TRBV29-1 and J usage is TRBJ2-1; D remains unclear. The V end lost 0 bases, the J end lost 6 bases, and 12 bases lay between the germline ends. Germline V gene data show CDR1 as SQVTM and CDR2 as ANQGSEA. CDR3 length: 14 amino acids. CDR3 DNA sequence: TGCAGCGTTGAAGATCGCCTAGTAAGCAATGAGCAGTTCTTC. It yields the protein CSVEDRLVSNEQFF.

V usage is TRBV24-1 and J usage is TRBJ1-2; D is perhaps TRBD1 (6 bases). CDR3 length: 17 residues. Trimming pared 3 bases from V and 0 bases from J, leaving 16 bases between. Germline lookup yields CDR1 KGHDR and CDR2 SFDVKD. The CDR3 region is CATSDHEGGSPNYGYTF. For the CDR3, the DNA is TGTGCCACCAGTGATCACGAAGGGGGATCGCCTAACTATGGCTACACCTTC.

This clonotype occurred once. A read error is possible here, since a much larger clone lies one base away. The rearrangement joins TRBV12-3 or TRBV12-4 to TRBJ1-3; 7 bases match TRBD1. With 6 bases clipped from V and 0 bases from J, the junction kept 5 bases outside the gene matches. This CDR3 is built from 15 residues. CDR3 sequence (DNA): TGTGCCAGCAGCCTAGGGGGCCTCTCTGGAAACACCATATATTTT. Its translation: CASSLGGLSGNTIYF.

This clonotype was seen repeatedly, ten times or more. CDR3 sequence (DNA): TGTGCCAGCAGCTTCGGGTACACTGAAGCTTTCTTT. Translation gives CASSFGYTEAFF. This chain connects TRBV7-9 to TRBJ1-1; no definite D call. V shed 3 bases and J shed 3 bases, with 5 bases lying between them. The CDR3 extends over 12 amino acids. Germline V gene data show CDR1 as SEHNR and CDR2 as FQNEAQ (reference sequence).

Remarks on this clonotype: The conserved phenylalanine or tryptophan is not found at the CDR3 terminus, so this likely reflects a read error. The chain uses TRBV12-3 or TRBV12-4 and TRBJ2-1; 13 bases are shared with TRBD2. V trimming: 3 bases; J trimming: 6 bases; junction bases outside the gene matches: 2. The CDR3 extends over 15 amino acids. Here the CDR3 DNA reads TGTGCCAGCAGTTTCGGACTAGCGGGAGTCAATGAGCAGTTCCTC. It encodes CASSFGLAGVNEQFL.

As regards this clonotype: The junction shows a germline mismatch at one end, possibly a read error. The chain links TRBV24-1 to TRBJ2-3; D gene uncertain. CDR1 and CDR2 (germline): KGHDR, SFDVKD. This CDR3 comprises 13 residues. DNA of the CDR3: TGTGCCACCAGTTACGGATTCACAGATACGCACTATTTT. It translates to CATSYGFTDTHYF.

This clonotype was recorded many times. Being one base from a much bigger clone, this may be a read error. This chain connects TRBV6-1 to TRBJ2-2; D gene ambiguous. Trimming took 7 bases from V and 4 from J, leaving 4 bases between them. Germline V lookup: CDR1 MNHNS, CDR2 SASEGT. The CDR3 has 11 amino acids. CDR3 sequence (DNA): TGTGCCAGCACTACCACCGGGGAGCTGTTTTTT. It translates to CASTTTGELFF.

Here the CDR3 reads CASSGLTSGAYEQYF. The CDR3 DNA follows: TGTGCCAGCAGTGGATTGACTAGCGGAGCCTACGAGCAGTACTTC. The chain recombines TRBV25-1 with TRBJ2-7; 9 positions match TRBD2. In germline, CDR1 is MGHDK, CDR2 SYGVNS. CDR3 length equals 15 residues. The ends lost 4 bases at V and 2 bases at J; junction bases unmatched: 6.

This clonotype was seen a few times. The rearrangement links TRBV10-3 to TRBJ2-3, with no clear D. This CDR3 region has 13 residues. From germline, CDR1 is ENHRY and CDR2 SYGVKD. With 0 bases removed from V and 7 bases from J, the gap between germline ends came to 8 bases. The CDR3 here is CAISESVENTQYF. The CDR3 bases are TGTGCCATCAGTGAGTCAGTCGAAAATACGCAGTATTTT.

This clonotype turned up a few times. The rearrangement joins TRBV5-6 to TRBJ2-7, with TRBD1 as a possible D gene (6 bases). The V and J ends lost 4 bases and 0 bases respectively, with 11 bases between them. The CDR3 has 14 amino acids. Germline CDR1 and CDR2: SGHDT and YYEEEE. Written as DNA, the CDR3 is TGTGCCAGCAGCGGCGACAGGTTCTCCTACGAGCAGTACTTC. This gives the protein CASSGDRFSYEQYF.